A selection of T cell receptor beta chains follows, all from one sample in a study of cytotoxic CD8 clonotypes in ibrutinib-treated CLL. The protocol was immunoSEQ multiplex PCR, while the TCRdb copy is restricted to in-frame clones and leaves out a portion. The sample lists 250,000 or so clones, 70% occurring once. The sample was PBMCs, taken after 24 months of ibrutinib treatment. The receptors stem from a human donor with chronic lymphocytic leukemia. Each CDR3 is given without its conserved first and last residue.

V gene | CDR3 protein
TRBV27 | ASKILAGGQGTGELF
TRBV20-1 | SGGRSFEQF
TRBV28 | ASSPGTSGSTDTQY
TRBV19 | ASSIVWDRNEQF
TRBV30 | AWSVGDSQPQH
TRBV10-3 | AIRNGRGQGDTQY
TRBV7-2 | ASSSGTTETQY
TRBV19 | ASSGRAGTALPGQPQH
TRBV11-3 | ASSPSGGRNNEQF
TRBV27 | ASRLRDKSSTDTQY
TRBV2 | ASSGDALVQPQH
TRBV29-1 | SVDVPPGGETQY
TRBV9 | ASSARYSNQPQH
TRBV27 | ASSFGSDTQY
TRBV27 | ASSARGTSGNNEQF
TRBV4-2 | ASSQEEDGNQPQH
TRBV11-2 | ASSLGPTPGEGLF
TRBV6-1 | ASSRVNLNTEAF
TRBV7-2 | ASSSARTNEKLF
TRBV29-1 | SVEGGSGNTIY
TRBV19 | ASSILGSSAYEQY
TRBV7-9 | ASSLGGLDQPQH
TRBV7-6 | ASSLEAGRELNTEAF
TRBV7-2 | ASSSRTGSDTQY
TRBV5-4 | ASSPLGQGTGNTIY
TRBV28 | ASSLQSGGNQPQH
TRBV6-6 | ASSQEGDRTYEQY
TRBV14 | ASSQEGGGELF
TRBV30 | AWSYTKGYT
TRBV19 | ASSIGMGGYT
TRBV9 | ASSKQGGDQPQH
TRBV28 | ASSLSPPKYNEQF
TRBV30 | AWSGGQGWSEQY
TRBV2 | ASSPSGPQH
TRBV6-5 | ASSYLGLTDTQY
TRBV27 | ASSLFLERGEQY